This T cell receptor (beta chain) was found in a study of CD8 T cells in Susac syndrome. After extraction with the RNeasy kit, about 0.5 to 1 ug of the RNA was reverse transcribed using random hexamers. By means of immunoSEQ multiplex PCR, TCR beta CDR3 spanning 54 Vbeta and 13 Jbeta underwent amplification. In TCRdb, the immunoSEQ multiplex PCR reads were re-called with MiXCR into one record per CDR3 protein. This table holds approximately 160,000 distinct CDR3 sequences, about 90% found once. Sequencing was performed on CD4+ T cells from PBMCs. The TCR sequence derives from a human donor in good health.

DNA for the CDR3: TGCAGTGCCACACCTAGCAGCCCCGCGAACACCGGGGAGCTGTTTTTT. Amino acids: CSATPSSPANTGELFF. The chain carries TRBV20-1 and TRBJ2-2, with D perhaps TRBD2 (5 bases). Germline loops: CDR1 DFQATT, CDR2 SNEGSKA (reference sequence). CDR3 length: 16 residues. V was pared by 6 bases and J by 0 bases, with 17 bases between.